What follows are 6 T cell receptor beta chains derived from one specimen sequenced in a study of OX40 agonist ivuxolimab in advanced cancers. Receptor libraries were prepared by the immunoSEQ multiplex PCR assay. What TCRdb holds here is the immuneACCESS table cut down to in-frame rearrangements. Part of the clones is not present; checked against another copy, under half of the missing clones reflect an unresolved V gene, and the others are unexplained. The sample table shows about 37,000 clones, and about 89% are seen once. Roughly 30% of the sample goes to the ten largest clones. Sequences were derived from CD4+ or CD8+ T cells sorted from blood, sampled in a trial of the OX40 agonist ivuxolimab. The source is an adult with an advanced solid tumor such as melanoma, head and neck, liver or kidney cancer.

This chain connects TRBV2 to TRBJ1-5, with 7 bases identical to TRBD1. CDR1 SNHLY and CDR2 FYNNEI come from the germline V gene. V lost 3 bases to trimming and J lost 6 bases; unmatched junction nucleotides: 2. This CDR3 has 13 residues. CDR3 in amino acids: CASSERDSQPQHF. The CDR3, as DNA: TGTGCCAGCAGTGAGAGGGACAGTCAGCCCCAGCATTTT.

The chain joins TRBV7-3 to TRBJ2-2; D is perhaps TRBD1 (6 bases). The CDR3 totals 15 residues. Trimming took off 5 bases at V and 5 bases at J, with 15 bases between the two ends. CDR1 and CDR2 from the germline V gene are SGHTA and FQGTGA. Here the CDR3 reads CASSVGQGLTGELFF. The CDR3 nucleotides are TGTGCCAGCAGCGTAGGGCAGGGGTTAACCGGGGAGCTGTTTTTT.

The V gene is TRBV5-4, the J gene TRBJ2-2; D is unclear. Trimming stripped 2 bases from V and 4 bases from J, with 9 bases between. This CDR3 region has 14 residues. CDR1 and CDR2 (germline): SGHNT, YYREEE (reference sequence). The CDR3 coding sequence is TGTGCCAGCAGCTTTGGAACAGTCACCGGGGAGCTGTTTTTT. This sequence encodes CASSFGTVTGELFF.

This clone was counted a single time. For the CDR3, the DNA is TGTGCCAGCAGTGAAGAAGAAGGGATCTACACTAACTATGGCTACACCTTC. The encoded protein is CASSEEEGIYTNYGYTF. The rearrangement links TRBV2 to TRBJ1-2; D gene uncertain. Germline loops: CDR1 SNHLY, CDR2 FYNNEI. The CDR3 totals 17 residues. V was trimmed by 1 base and J by 0 bases, leaving 15 bases between them.

The gene calls are TRBV6-5 and TRBJ2-7; 9 bases match TRBD1. The V gene's germline CDR1 is MNHEY and CDR2 SVGAGI. CDR3 length equals 14 residues. V lost 5 bases to trimming and J lost 3 bases; unmatched junction nucleotides: 5. The CDR3 loop reads CASSTRQGGYEQYF. The CDR3, as DNA: TGTGCCAGCAGTACACGACAGGGGGGCTACGAGCAGTACTTC.

This sequence joins TRBV5-8 and TRBJ2-1, with 9 bases identical to TRBD1. V lost 3 bases and J lost 6; bases outside the gene matches: 7. Germline lookup yields CDR1 SGHTS and CDR2 YDEGEE. The CDR3 has 15 amino acids. The CDR3 nucleotides are TGTGCCAGCAGCTCCCGGGACAGGGATCCCAATGAGCAGTTCTTC. Translated, it gives CASSSRDRDPNEQFF.